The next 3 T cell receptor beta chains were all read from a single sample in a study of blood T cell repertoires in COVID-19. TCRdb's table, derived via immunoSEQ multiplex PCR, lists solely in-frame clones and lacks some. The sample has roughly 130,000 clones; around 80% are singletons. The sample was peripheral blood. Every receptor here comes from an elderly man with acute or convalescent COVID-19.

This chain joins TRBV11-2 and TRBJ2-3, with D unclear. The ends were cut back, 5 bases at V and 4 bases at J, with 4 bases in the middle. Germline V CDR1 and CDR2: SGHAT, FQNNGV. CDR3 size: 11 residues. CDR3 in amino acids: CASSPADTQYF. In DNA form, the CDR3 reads TGTGCCAGCAGCCCCGCAGATACGCAGTATTTT.

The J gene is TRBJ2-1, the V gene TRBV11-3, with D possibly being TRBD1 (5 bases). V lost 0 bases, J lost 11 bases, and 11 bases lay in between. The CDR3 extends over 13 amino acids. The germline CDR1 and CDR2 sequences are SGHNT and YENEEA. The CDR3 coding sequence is TGTGCCAGCAGCTTAGATCTGGCAGGGAAGCAGTTCTTC. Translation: CASSLDLAGKQFF.

The CDR3: CASGRTGNQPQHF. CDR3 nucleotide sequence: TGCGCCAGCGGCAGGACAGGCAATCAGCCCCAGCATTTT. The chain couples TRBV10-2 to TRBJ1-5; weak D call: TRBD1 (6 bases). The germline V gene has CDR1 WSHSY and CDR2 SAAADI. This CDR3 spans 13 amino acids. Trimming left V 8 bases short and J 2 bases short, with 10 bases between.